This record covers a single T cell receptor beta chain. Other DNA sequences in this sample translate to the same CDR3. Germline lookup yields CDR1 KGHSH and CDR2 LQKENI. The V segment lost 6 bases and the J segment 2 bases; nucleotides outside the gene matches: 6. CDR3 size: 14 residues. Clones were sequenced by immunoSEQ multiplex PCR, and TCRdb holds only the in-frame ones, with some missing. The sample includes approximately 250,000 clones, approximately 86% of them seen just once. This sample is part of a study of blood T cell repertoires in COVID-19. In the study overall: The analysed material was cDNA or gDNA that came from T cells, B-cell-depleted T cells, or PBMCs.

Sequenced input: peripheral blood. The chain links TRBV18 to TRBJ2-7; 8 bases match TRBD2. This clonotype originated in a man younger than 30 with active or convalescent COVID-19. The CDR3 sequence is CASSRTSTAYEQYF. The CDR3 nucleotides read TGTGCCAGCTCCCGGACTAGCACAGCCTACGAGCAGTACTTC.